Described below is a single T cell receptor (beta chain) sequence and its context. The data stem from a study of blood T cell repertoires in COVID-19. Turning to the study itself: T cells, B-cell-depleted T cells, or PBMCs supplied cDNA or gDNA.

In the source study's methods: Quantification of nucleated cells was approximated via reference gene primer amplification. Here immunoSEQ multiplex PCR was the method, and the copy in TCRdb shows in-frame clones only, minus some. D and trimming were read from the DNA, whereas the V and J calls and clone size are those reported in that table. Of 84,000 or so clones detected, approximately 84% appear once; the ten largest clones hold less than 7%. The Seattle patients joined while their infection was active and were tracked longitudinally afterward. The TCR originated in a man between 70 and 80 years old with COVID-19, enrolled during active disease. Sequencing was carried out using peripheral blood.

CDR3 in DNA: TGTGCCAGCAGCGCGGGACAGCGCTATGGCTACACCTTC. The encoded protein is CASSAGQRYGYTF. This rearrangement joins TRBV7-2 to TRBJ1-2; TRBD1 agrees at 7 bases. Looked up from germline, CDR1 is SGHTA and CDR2 is FQGNSA. This CDR3 is built from 13 residues. V gave up 5 bases and J gave up 4 bases; unmatched junction bases: 4.